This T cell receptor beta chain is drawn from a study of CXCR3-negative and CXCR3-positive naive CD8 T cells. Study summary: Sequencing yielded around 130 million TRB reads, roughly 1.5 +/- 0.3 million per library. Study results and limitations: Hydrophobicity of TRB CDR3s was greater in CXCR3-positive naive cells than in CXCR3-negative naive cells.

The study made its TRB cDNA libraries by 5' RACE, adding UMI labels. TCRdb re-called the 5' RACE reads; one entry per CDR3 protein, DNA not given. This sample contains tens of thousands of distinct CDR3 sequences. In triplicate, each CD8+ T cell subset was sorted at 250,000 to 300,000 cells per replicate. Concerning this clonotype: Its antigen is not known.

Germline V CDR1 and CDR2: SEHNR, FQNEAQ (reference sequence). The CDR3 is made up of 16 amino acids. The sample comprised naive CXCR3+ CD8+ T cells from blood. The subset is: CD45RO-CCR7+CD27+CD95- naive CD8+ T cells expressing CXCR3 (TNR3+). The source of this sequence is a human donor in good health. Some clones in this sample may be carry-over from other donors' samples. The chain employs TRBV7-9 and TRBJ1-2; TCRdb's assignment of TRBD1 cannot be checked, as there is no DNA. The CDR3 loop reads CASSLAPGQGASGYTF.